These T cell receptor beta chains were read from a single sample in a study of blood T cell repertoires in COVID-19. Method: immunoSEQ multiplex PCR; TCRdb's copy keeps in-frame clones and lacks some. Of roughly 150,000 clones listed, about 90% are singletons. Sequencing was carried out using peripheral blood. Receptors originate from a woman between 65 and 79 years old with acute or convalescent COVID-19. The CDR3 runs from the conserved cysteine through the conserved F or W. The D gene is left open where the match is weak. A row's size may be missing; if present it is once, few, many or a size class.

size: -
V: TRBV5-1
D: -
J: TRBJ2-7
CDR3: CASSLGRDYEQYF
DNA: TGCGCCAGCAGCTTGGGGAGGGACTACGAGCAGTACTTC

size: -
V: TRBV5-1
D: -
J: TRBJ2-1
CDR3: CASSLGQVSNEQFF
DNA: TGCGCCAGCAGCTTGGGACAGGTGAGCAATGAGCAGTTCTTC

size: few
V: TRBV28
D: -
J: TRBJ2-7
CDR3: CASSLAQDYEQYF
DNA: TGTGCCAGCAGCCTGGCACAGGACTACGAGCAGTACTTC

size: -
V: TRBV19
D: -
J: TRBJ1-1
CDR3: CASKTGLGVGEAFF
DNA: TGTGCCAGTAAAACAGGGTTGGGCGTCGGTGAAGCTTTCTTT

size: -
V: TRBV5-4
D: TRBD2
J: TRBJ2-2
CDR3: CASSLGALAGNTGELFF
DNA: TGTGCCAGCAGCTTGGGGGCACTAGCGGGGAACACCGGGGAGCTGTTTTTT

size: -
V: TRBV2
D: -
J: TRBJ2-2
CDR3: CASSRPGTGELFF
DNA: TGTGCCAGCAGTCGACCGGGGACCGGGGAGCTGTTTTTT

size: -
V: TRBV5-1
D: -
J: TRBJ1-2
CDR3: CASSLSGTGFLYTF
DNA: TGCGCCAGCAGCTTATCCGGCACAGGGTTCTTGTACACCTTC

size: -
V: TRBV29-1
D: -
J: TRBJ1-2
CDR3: CSVSDGGNYGYTF
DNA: TGCAGCGTTTCGGACGGGGGTAACTATGGCTACACCTTC

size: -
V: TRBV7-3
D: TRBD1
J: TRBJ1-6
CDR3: CASSLTGTENSPLHF
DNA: TGTGCCAGCAGCTTAACCGGGACAGAAAATTCACCCCTCCACTTT

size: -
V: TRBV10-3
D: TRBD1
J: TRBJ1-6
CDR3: CATSGQGTSPLHF
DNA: TGTGCCACCTCGGGACAGGGCACTTCACCCCTCCACTTT

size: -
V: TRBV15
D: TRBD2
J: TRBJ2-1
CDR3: CATSRWSGVDNEQFF
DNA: TGTGCCACCAGCAGATGGAGCGGGGTCGACAATGAGCAGTTCTTC

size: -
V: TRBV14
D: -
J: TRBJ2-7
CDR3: CASSQGRGLSYEQYF
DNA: TGTGCCAGCAGCCAGGGCAGGGGTCTCTCCTACGAGCAGTACTTC

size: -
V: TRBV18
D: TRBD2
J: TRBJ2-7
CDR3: CASAVTGGPSNEQYF
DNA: TGTGCCAGCGCCGTGACGGGAGGGCCTTCTAACGAGCAGTACTTC

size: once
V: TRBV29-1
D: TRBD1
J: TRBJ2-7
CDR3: CSVSLRDRVGQYF
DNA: TGCAGCGTTTCGTTAAGGGACAGAGTGGGGCAGTACTTC

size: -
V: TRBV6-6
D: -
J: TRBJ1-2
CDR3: CASSSQKGVSGYTF
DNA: TGTGCCAGCAGTTCCCAGAAGGGGGTCAGTGGCTACACCTTC

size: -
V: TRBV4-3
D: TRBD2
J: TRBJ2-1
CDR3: CASSQDELAGVRYNEQFF
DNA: TGCGCCAGCAGCCAAGATGAGCTAGCGGGAGTCCGTTACAATGAGCAGTTCTTC

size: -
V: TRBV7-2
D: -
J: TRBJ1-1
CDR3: CASSLATVGFLGNTEAFF
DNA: TGTGCCAGCAGCTTAGCGACGGTCGGGTTCTTGGGGAACACTGAAGCTTTCTTT

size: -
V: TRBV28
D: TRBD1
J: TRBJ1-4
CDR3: CASSSQGAREKLFF
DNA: TGTGCCAGCAGTTCACAGGGGGCGAGAGAAAAACTGTTTTTT

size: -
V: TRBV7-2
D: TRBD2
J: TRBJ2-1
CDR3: CASSFGTSGSNEQFF
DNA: TGTGCCAGCAGCTTCGGAACTAGCGGGTCAAATGAGCAGTTCTTC

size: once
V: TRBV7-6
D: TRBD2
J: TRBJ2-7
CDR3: CASSSALAGVGNEQYF
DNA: TGTGCCAGCAGCTCCGCACTAGCGGGAGTAGGGAACGAGCAGTACTTC

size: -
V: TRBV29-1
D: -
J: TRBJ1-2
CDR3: CSVGGAEQGYGYTF
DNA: TGCAGCGTTGGCGGGGCAGAACAAGGCTATGGCTACACCTTC

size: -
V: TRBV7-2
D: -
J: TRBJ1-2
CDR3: CASSLVGGSYGYTF
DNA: TGTGCCAGCAGCTTAGTCGGGGGTTCCTATGGCTACACCTTC

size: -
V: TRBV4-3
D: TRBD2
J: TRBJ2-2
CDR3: CASSGIGLAAELNTGELFF
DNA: TGCGCCAGCAGCGGAATCGGACTAGCGGCCGAACTGAACACCGGGGAGCTGTTTTTT

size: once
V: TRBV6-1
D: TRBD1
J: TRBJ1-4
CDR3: CASSDRDRGYEKLFF
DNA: TGTGCCAGCAGTGATAGAGACAGGGGGTATGAAAAACTGTTTTTT

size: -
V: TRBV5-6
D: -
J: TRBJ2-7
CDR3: CASSLKGTTYEQYF
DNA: TGTGCCAGCAGCTTGAAGGGGACAACCTACGAGCAGTACTTC

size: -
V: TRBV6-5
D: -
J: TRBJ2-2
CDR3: CASRQTNTGELFF
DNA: TGTGCCAGCAGACAGACGAACACCGGGGAGCTGTTTTTT

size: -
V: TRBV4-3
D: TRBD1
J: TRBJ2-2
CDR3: CASSQDPGQGDGELFF
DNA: TGCGCCAGCAGCCAAGATCCGGGACAGGGGGACGGGGAGCTGTTTTTT

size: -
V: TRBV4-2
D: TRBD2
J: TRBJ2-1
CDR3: CASSQAILVAGGPGDEQFF
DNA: TGTGCCAGCAGCCAAGCTATCCTTGTCGCGGGAGGGCCCGGGGATGAGCAGTTCTTC

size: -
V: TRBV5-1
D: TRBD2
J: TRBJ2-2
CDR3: CASSLLTSGTSRDTGELFF
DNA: TGCGCCAGCAGCTTGCTTACTAGCGGGACGAGTAGGGACACCGGGGAGCTGTTTTTT

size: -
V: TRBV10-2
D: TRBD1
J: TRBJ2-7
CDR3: CASSATGLGFEQYF
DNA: TGCGCCAGCAGTGCGACAGGGCTAGGATTCGAGCAGTACTTC

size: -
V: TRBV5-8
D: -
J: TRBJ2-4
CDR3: CASSQPYGDPNIQYF
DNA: TGTGCCAGCAGCCAACCATACGGGGATCCAAACATTCAGTACTTC